The sequence of this TCR beta chain was determined in a study of human T cells and chemical hapten exposure. Study context: Minor volume differences among pooled libraries chiefly drove per-sample TCR yield variation. Findings and limits, study-wide: Large CDR3 similarity clusters arose significantly more often from expanded TCRs than from controls.

From the RACE reads, TCRdb called clonotypes with MiXCR, one entry per CDR3 protein. The repertoire holds a few hundred thousand distinct CDR3 sequences, roughly 6% seen once, with about 5.6% in the top ten. This clonotype was found many times. Its antigen remains unknown. The CDR3 is made up of 15 amino acids. Germline V lookup: CDR1 KGHSH, CDR2 LQKENI. Trimming took 3 bases from V and 1 from J, leaving 12 bases between them. Time point meaning: patch test 2, 6 weeks after DPC sensitization. Treatment indicated: therapeutic diphenylcyclopropenone sensitization with weekly scalp DPC. Ahead of each patch test application, blood was drawn. Donation of samples came from alopecia patients who were 18 to 70 years old and suitable for DPC.

The TCR was taken from a young woman with alopecia areata. Some clones in this sample may be carry-over from other donors' samples. The material was whole blood, obtained in connection with sensitization to the hapten diphenylcyclopropenone (DPC). The chain couples TRBV18 to TRBJ1-1; D is ambiguous. The DNA of the CDR3 is TGTGCCAGCTCACCGTACGGAGGAAAGAACACTGAAGCTTTCTTT. Translated: CASSPYGGKNTEAFF.